Below, 17 T cell receptor beta chains from the same sample are listed, as sequenced in a study of CD8 T cells in Susac syndrome. RNA, at about 0.5 to 1 ug, was reverse transcribed with random hexamers. TCRdb ran MiXCR on the immunoSEQ multiplex PCR reads and lists one entry per CDR3 protein. This sample has about 140,000 distinct CDR3 sequences; roughly 94% occur once, and the top ten carry 0.13% to 0.15%. The sequenced sample consisted of CD4+ T cells from PBMCs. The receptors were gathered from a human donor with Susac syndrome.

This CDR3 is CATSRLGGGGETQYF. CDR3 nucleotide sequence: TGTGCCACCAGCAGGCTTGGCGGAGGGGGGGAGACCCAGTACTTC. This chain links TRBV15 with TRBJ2-5; possibly TRBD1 or TRBD2 for D (6 bases each). V gave up 3 bases and J gave up 5 bases, with 16 bases separating them. CDR1 and CDR2 from the germline V gene are LNHNV and YYDKDF (reference sequence). The CDR3 totals 15 residues.

The genes are TRBV5-1 and TRBJ2-5; D is possibly TRBD2 (5 bases). The germline gives CDR1 SGHRS, CDR2 YFSETQ. The V gene lost 4 bases and the J gene lost 5 bases, with 12 bases spanning the gap. CDR3 length equals 13 residues. This chain's CDR3 is CASSALTGETQYF. The CDR3 DNA reads as TGCGCCAGCAGCGCATTGACGGGGGAGACCCAGTACTTC.

The rearrangement links TRBV7-2 to TRBJ2-3, with D possibly TRBD1 on 6 matching bases. This CDR3 has 16 residues. The germline V gene encodes CDR1 SGHTA and CDR2 FQGNSA. With 2 bases removed from V and 1 base from J, the gap between germline ends came to 13 bases. The CDR3 nucleotides are TGTGCCAGCAGCTTAACAGGGTACTTACGCACAGATACGCAGTATTTT. Protein product: CASSLTGYLRTDTQYF.

A few counts support this clonotype. This chain joins TRBV25-1 and TRBJ2-7, with 8 bases fitting TRBD2. The CDR3 has 15 amino acids. Germline CDR1 is MGHDK and CDR2 is SYGVNS. V lost 5 bases and J lost 3; bases outside the gene matches: 9. CDR3 sequence reads: CASSYLFAGGYEQYF. CDR3 sequence (DNA): TGTGCCAGCAGTTATCTCTTCGCGGGGGGCTACGAGCAGTACTTC.

The chain combines TRBV15 with TRBJ2-5, with TRBD2 matching over 9 bases. The V gene end was trimmed by 3 bases and the J gene end by 4 bases; junction bases not matched to a gene: 6. Germline CDR1 is LNHNV and CDR2 is YYDKDF (reference sequence). The CDR3 sequence is 15 residues long. The DNA of the CDR3 is TGTGCCACCAGCAGGCAAGCGGGAGGTGGAGAGACCCAGTACTTC. It yields the protein CATSRQAGGGETQYF.

This chain joins TRBV30 and TRBJ2-3; 15 positions match TRBD2. The CDR3 totals 16 residues. Germline CDR1 reads GTSNPN; CDR2 reads SVGIG (reference sequence). V was clipped by 3 bases and J by 4 bases; unmatched bases: 5. The CDR3 DNA sequence: TGTGCCTGGAGGGCCGGGACTAGCGGGAGGCCAGATACGCAGTATTTT. Its translation is CAWRAGTSGRPDTQYF.

The chain is built from TRBV20-1 and TRBJ2-2; D may be TRBD1 (6 bases). Germline CDR1 and CDR2: DFQATT and SNEGSKA (reference sequence). Trimming left V 3 bases short and J 4 bases short, with 12 bases between. The CDR3 is 14 residues long. The CDR3 bases are TGCAGTGCTAGCTGGGGGCATAGCACCGGGGAGCTGTTTTTT. This encodes CSASWGHSTGELFF.

In DNA form, the CDR3 reads TGTGCCAGCAGTCCAACAGGGGGAAAGGAAAAACTGTTTTTT. Its protein is CASSPTGGKEKLFF. The chain employs TRBV2 and TRBJ1-4, with 8 bases aligning to TRBD1. Germline CDR1 is SNHLY and CDR2 is FYNNEI. This CDR3 has 14 amino acids. J lost 8 bases, V lost 5 bases, and 7 bases had no gene match.

Here the CDR3 DNA reads TGTGCCTGGAGTCAGCGCAGGAACACTGAAGCTTTCTTT. It encodes CAWSQRRNTEAFF. V usage is TRBV30 and J usage is TRBJ1-1; D remains unclear. Trimming left V 2 bases short and J 1 base short, with 8 bases between. This CDR3 comprises 13 residues. Germline lookup yields CDR1 GTSNPN and CDR2 SVGIG (reference sequence).

The chain combines TRBV15 with TRBJ2-2, with D hard to call. Trimming shortened V by 0 bases and J by 7 bases, and 6 bases separated the two germline ends. In germline, CDR1 is LNHNV, CDR2 YYDKDF (reference sequence). The CDR3 contains 13 residues. In DNA, the CDR3 is TGTGCCACCAGCAGAGAGTCGAGCGGGGAGCTGTTTTTT. Its protein product is CATSRESSGELFF.

The V and J genes are TRBV28 and TRBJ1-5, with a possible D match to TRBD1 (6 bases). Looked up from germline, CDR1 is MDHEN and CDR2 is SYDVKM. Trimming removed 8 bases at V and 1 base at J, with 12 bases between. The CDR3 spans 14 residues. In nucleotides, the CDR3 is TGTGCCAGCCGCTTACAGGGAAGCAATCAGCCCCAGCATTTT. Its protein product is CASRLQGSNQPQHF.

CDR3 sequence: CAWRRAGVVGTEAFF. In nucleotides, the CDR3 is TGTGCCTGGAGAAGGGCAGGAGTCGTTGGGACTGAAGCTTTCTTT. The chain couples TRBV30 to TRBJ1-1; D is unresolved. Trimming left V 3 bases short and J 5 bases short, with 19 bases between. The CDR3 runs to 15 residues. In germline, CDR1 is GTSNPN, CDR2 SVGIG (reference sequence).

CDR3 nucleotide sequence: TGTGCCAGCAGCTCCCCACTGGAGGCCGGGGAGCTGTTTTTT. Protein: CASSSPLEAGELFF. The J gene is TRBJ2-2, the V gene TRBV28; D is perhaps TRBD2 (5 bases). Germline CDR1 MDHEN, CDR2 SYDVKM. The germline V and J ends were trimmed by 6 bases and 6 bases, with 14 bases remaining between them. This CDR3 has 14 residues.

The rearrangement uses TRBV29-1 and TRBJ2-3; D is perhaps TRBD1 or TRBD2 (5 bases each). The CDR3 totals 14 residues. Deletions cut 7 bases from V and 1 base from J, with 15 bases between. Germline CDR1 reads SQVTM; CDR2 reads ANQGSEA. The CDR3 DNA follows: TGCAGCGCTACGCCTGAGGGGCGCACAGATACGCAGTATTTT. It translates to CSATPEGRTDTQYF.

The chain links TRBV30 to TRBJ1-5, with unresolved D. This CDR3 contains 13 residues. V lost 1 base, J lost 4 bases, and 8 bases lay in between. In germline, CDR1 is GTSNPN, CDR2 SVGIG (reference sequence). CDR3 in DNA: TGTGCCTGGAGTGAAGCTGATAATCAGCCCCAGCATTTT. Amino acid sequence: CAWSEADNQPQHF.

This clonotype was seen a handful of times. J is TRBJ2-5 and V is TRBV12-5; D is ambiguous. Per germline, CDR1 LGHNT and CDR2 FRNRAP. The CDR3 sequence is 11 residues long. V shed 2 bases and J shed 4 bases, with 2 bases lying between them. The DNA for the CDR3 is TGTGCTAGTGGTTTGAGAGAGACCCAGTACTTC. Residues: CASGLRETQYF. Full variable domain (outside the CDR3, taken from reference TRBV12-5 and TRBJ2-5): DARVTQTPRHKVTEMGQEVTMRCQPILGHNTVFWYRQTMMQGLELLAYFRNRAPLDDSGMPKDRFSAEMPDATLATLKIQPSEPRDSAVYFCASGLRETQYFGPGTRLLVL.

V gene TRBV4-1 combines with J gene TRBJ1-1; D is unresolved. Trimming removed 0 bases from V and 1 base from J, with 15 bases in between. The CDR3 length is 17 residues. Per germline, CDR1 MGHRA and CDR2 YSYEKL. The CDR3: CASSQDLFQLQNTEAFF. The DNA of the CDR3 is TGCGCCAGCAGCCAAGATCTTTTTCAACTGCAGAACACTGAAGCTTTCTTT.